This T cell receptor (beta chain) is drawn from a study of T cells in Graves' hyperthyroidism and ophthalmopathy. The study's findings and limits: Ophthalmopathy, as predicted by the model, came a median around 6 months after the prediction.

This clonotype was counted a few times. Its antigen is still unknown. Using RNA transcripts as the source, TCR beta CDR3 regions were amplified. When the TCR CDR3 underwent first-round RT-PCR, the HTBI primer set was used. TCRdb reprocessed the multiplex PCR reads via MiXCR and lists one record per CDR3 protein. The data contain 410,000 or so distinct CDR3 sequences, roughly 15% of them singletons. V shed 5 bases and J shed 6 bases, with 13 bases lying between them. This CDR3 has 13 residues. The germline V gene encodes CDR1 MNHNS and CDR2 SASEGT. V gene TRBV6-1 combines with J gene TRBJ1-2; tentatively, D is TRBD1 (5 bases). This clonotype was obtained from a man aged 18 to 30 with Graves' ophthalmopathy. Sequenced: blood. The DNA for the CDR3 is TGTGCCAGCAGTTATGGGGGATGGGATGGCTACACCTTC. Protein product: CASSYGGWDGYTF.